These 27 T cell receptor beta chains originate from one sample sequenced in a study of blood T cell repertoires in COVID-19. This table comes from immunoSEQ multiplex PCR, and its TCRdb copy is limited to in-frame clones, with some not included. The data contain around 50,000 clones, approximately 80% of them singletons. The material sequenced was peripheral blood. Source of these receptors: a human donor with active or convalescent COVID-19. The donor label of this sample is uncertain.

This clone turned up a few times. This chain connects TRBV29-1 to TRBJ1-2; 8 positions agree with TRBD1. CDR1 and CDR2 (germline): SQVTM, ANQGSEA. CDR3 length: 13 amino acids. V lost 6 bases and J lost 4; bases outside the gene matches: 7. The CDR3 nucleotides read TGCAGCGTCAGGACAGGGCTCACCTATGGCTACACCTTC. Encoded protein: CSVRTGLTYGYTF.

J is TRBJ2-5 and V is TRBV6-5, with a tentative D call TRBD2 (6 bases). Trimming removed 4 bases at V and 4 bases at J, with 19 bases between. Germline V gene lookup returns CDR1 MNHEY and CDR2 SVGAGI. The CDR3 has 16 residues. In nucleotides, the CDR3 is TGTGCCAGCAGTTTCGGACGGGCGGGATTAGGAGAGACCCAGTACTTC. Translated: CASSFGRAGLGETQYF.

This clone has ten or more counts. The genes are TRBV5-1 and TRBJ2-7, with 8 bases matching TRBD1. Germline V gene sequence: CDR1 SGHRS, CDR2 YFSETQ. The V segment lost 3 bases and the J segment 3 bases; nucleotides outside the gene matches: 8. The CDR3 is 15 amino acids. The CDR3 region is CASSSSQGAYYEQYF. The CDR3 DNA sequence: TGCGCCAGCAGCTCGTCGCAGGGGGCCTACTACGAGCAGTACTTC.

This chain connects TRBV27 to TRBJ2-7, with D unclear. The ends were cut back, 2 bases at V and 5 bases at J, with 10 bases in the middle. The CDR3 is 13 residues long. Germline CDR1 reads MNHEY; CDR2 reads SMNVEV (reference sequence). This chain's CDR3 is CASSLESLNEQYF. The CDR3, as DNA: TGTGCCAGCAGTTTAGAGAGTCTGAACGAGCAGTACTTC.

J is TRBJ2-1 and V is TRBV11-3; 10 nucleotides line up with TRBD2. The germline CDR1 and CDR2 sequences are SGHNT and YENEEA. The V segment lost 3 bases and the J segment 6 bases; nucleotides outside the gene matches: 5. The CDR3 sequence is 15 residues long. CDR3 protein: CASSFQREGRNEQFF. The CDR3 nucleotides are TGTGCCAGCAGCTTCCAGCGGGAGGGCCGCAATGAGCAGTTCTTC.

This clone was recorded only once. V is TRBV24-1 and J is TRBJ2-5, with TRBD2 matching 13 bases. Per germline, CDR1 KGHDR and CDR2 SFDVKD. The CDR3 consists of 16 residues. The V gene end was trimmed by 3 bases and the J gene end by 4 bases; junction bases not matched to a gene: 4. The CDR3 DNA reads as TGTGCCACCAGTGATAGGACTAGCGGGAGTTTAGAGACCCAGTACTTC. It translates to CATSDRTSGSLETQYF.

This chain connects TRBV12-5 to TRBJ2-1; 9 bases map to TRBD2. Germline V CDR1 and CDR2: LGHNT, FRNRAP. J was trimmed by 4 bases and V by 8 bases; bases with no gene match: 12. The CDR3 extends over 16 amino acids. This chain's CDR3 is CASQSSGTSRYNEQFF. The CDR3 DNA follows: TGTGCTAGTCAAAGTTCCGGGACTAGCAGATACAATGAGCAGTTCTTC.

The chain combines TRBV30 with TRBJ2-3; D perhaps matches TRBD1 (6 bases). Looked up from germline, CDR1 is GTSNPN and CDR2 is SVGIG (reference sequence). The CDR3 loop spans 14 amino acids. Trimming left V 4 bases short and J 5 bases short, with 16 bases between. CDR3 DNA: TGTGCCTGGAAAGCATGGGGGCTAGTAGATACGCAGTATTTT. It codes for CAWKAWGLVDTQYF.

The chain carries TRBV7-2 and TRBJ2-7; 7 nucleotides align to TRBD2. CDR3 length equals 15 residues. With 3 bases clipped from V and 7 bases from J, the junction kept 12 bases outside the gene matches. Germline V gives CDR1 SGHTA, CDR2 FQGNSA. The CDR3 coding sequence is TGTGCCAGCAGCTTTACTACCACGAAGCGGGATGAGCAGTACTTC. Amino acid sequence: CASSFTTTKRDEQYF.

The CDR3 nucleotides are TGTGCCAGTACCACCCTCCTAGCGGGGGGGACCGGGGAGCTGTTTTTT. This translates into CASTTLLAGGTGELFF. J is TRBJ2-2 and V is TRBV10-3; TRBD2 agrees at 12 bases. The V segment lost 10 bases and the J segment 5 bases; nucleotides outside the gene matches: 11. CDR1 is ENHRY, CDR2 SYGVKD, per germline. The CDR3 consists of 16 residues.

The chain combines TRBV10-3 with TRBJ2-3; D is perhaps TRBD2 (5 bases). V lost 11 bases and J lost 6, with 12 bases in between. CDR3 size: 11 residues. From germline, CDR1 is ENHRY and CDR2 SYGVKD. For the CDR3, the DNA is TGTGCCGCTCAATCGGGGGATACGCAGTATTTT. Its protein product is CAAQSGDTQYF.

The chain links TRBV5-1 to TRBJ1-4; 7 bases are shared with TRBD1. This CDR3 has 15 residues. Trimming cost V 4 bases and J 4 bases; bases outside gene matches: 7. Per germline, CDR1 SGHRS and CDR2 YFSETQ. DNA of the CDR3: TGCGCCAGCAGCACCCCGGGACAGCTTAATGAAAAACTGTTTTTT. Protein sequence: CASSTPGQLNEKLFF.

CDR3 nucleotides: TGTGCCAGCAGCTCCTTCGGACAGGGAGATAAGCCCCAGCATTTT. It yields the protein CASSSFGQGDKPQHF. The chain recombines TRBV5-5 with TRBJ1-5; the match to TRBD1 covers 8 bases. This CDR3 region has 15 residues. V shed 3 bases, J shed 8 bases, and the junction held 10 bases outside the gene matches. Germline V gene lookup returns CDR1 SGHKS and CDR2 YYEKEE (reference sequence).

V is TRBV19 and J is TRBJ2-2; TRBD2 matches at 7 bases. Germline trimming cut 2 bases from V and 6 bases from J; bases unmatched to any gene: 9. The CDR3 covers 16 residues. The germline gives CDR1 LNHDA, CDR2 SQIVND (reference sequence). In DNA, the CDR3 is TGTGCCAGTAGTATACATGGCGCGGGAGAGGCCGGGGAGCTGTTTTTT. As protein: CASSIHGAGEAGELFF.

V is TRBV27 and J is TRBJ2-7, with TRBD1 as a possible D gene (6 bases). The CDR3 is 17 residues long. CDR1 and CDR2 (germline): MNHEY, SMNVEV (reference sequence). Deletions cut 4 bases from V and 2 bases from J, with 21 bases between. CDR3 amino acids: CASSSRTDRFTPYEQYF. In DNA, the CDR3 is TGTGCCAGCAGTTCCCGGACCGACAGGTTTACCCCCTACGAGCAGTACTTC.

This CDR3 reads CASSPRQGNGYTF. As DNA, the CDR3 is TGTGCCAGCTCACCAAGACAGGGGAATGGCTACACCTTC. This rearrangement joins TRBV18 to TRBJ1-2, with 8 positions matching TRBD1. With V trimmed by 2 bases and J by 6 bases, 2 bases remained unmatched. Looked up from germline, CDR1 is KGHSH and CDR2 is LQKENI. This CDR3 spans 13 amino acids.

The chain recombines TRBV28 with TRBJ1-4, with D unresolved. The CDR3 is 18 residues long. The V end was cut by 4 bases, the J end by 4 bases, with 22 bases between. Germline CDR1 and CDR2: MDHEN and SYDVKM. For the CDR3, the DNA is TGTGCCAGCAGTTATATTCTCTCGGCAGAGGGTTTTAATGAAAAACTGTTTTTT. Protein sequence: CASSYILSAEGFNEKLFF.

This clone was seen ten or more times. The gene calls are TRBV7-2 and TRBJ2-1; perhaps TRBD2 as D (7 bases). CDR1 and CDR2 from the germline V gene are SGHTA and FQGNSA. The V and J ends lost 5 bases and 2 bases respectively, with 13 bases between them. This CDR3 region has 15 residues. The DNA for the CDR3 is TGTGCCAGCAGCCAGGGAGGGGGGACCTACAATGAGCAGTTCTTC. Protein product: CASSQGGGTYNEQFF.

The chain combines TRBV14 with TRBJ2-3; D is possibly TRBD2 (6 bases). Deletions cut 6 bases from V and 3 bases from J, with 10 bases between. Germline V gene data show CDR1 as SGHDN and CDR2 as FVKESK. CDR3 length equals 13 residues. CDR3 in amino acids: CASRASATDTQYF. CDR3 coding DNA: TGTGCCAGCAGGGCTAGCGCGACAGATACGCAGTATTTT.

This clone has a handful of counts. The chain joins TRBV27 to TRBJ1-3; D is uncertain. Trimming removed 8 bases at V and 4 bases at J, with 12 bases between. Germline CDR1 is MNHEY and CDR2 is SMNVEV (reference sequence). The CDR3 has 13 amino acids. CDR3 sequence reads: CASWGGSGNTIYF. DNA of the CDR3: TGTGCCAGCTGGGGAGGGTCAGGAAACACCATATATTTT.

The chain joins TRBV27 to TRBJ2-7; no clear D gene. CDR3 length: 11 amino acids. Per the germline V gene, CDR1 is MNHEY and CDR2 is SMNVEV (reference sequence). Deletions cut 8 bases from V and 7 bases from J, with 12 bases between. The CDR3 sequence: CASGPLREQYF. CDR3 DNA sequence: TGTGCCAGCGGTCCCCTTCGGGAGCAGTACTTC.

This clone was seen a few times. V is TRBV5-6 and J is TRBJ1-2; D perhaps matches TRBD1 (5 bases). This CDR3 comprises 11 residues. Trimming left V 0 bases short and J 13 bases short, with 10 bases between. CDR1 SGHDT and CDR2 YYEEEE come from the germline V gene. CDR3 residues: CASSLAAGITF. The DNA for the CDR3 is TGTGCCAGCAGCTTGGCAGCAGGGATCACCTTC. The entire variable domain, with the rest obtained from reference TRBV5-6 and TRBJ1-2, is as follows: DAGVTQSPTHLIKTRGQQVTLRCSPKSGHDTVSWYQQALGQGPQFIFQYYEEEERQRGNFPDRFSGHQFPNYSSELNVNALLLGDSALYLCASSLAAGITFGSGTRLTVV.

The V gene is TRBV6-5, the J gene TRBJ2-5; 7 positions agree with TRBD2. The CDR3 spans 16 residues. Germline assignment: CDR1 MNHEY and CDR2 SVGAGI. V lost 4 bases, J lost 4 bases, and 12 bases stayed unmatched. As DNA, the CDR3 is TGTGCCAGCAGTTCCCCGGGTAGCGGGTACATAGAGACCCAGTACTTC. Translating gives CASSSPGSGYIETQYF.

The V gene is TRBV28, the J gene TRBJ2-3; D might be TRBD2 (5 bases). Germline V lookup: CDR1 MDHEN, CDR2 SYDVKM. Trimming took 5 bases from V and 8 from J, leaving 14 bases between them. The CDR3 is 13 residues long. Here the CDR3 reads CASSPPAGFTQYF. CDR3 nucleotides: TGTGCCAGCAGTCCCCCGGCGGGCTTTACGCAGTATTTT.

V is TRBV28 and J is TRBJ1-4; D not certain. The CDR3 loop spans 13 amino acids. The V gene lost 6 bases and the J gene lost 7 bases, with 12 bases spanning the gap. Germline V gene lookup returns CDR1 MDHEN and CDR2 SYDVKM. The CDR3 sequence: CASRLGLFEKLFF. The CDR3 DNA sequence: TGTGCCAGCAGACTCGGACTCTTTGAAAAACTGTTTTTT.

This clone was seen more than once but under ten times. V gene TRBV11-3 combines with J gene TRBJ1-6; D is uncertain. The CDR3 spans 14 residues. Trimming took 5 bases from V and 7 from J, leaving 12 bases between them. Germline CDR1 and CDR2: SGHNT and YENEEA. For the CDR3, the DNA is TGTGCCAGCAGCCGAACGTTCGGGAATTCACCCCTCCACTTT. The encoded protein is CASSRTFGNSPLHF.

The CDR3 protein is CASSFIGTGNEQYF. The CDR3 DNA reads as TGTGCCAGCAGCTTCATCGGGACAGGCAACGAGCAGTACTTC. V is TRBV7-2 and J is TRBJ2-7; 8 bases align to TRBD1. The CDR3 runs to 14 residues. V shed 3 bases and J 5 bases; nucleotides not matched to a gene: 6. Per the germline V gene, CDR1 is SGHTA and CDR2 is FQGNSA.